A single T cell receptor beta chain is shown here with its context. The antigen is unknown. The record originates from a study of a mutant IDH1 vaccine in newly diagnosed glioma. On the study more broadly: The treated population exhibited a male proportion of about 60%, a female proportion of about 38%, and a mean age of about 40 years. Visit V12 was at week 35; visit V13 was at week 47. Before enrollment, the patients had been treated with radiotherapy alone, temozolomide alone, or both together. Most of them had received both.

This sample's time point: week 35, safety follow-up. Topical imiquimod was applied with each vaccine dose, which held 300 ug of mutant IDH1 20-mer peptide. This CDR3 has 16 residues. V dropped 3 bases and J dropped 0; count of bases not matched to a gene: 4. Germline CDR1 reads LGHNA; CDR2 reads YNFKEQ. The table came from immunoSEQ multiplex PCR; TCRdb's copy has only in-frame clones and leaves some out. The data contain 60,000 to 65,000 clones, roughly 76% of them singletons. The V call is TRBV4-2, the J call TRBJ2-2; 7 bases are shared with TRBD1. This clonotype was obtained from a man aged 40-49 years with glioma. The sequences come from PBMCs, collected from a glioma patient whose treatment included an IDH1 peptide vaccine. In nucleotides, the CDR3 is TGTGCCAGCAGCCAGGCCGGGACAGCGAACACCGGGGAGCTGTTTTTT. Its protein is CASSQAGTANTGELFF.